These T cell receptor beta chains were read from a single sample in a study of radiotherapy plus CTLA-4 blockade in lung cancer. Data came from immunoSEQ multiplex PCR; TCRdb stores just in-frame clones and leaves some out. This table holds approximately 57,000 clones, approximately 82% found once. The source was peripheral blood, collected from a patient treated with radiotherapy plus ipilimumab. These TCRs come from a human donor with non-small cell lung cancer whose response to radiotherapy plus ipilimumab could not be evaluated. Each CDR3 is given with its conserved first and last residue. A D gene is named only where the DNA matches it firmly.

D gene: NA
V gene: TRBV5-5
J gene: TRBJ1-1
CDR3 protein: CASSLRGGGTEAFF
CDR3 DNA: TGTGCCAGCAGCTTGAGGGGTGGGGGGACTGAAGCTTTCTTT

D gene: TRBD2
V gene: TRBV13
J gene: TRBJ2-2
CDR3 protein: CASSFSGSRAGELFF
CDR3 DNA: TGTGCCAGCAGCTTTAGCGGGAGTAGGGCCGGGGAGCTGTTTTTT

D gene: TRBD1
V gene: TRBV11-3
J gene: TRBJ2-4
CDR3 protein: CASSSGQGAAKNIQYF
CDR3 DNA: TGTGCCAGCAGCTCCGGACAGGGGGCCGCCAAAAACATTCAGTACTTC

D gene: NA
V gene: TRBV9
J gene: TRBJ2-5
CDR3 protein: CASSADQETQYF
CDR3 DNA: TGTGCCAGCAGCGCAGACCAAGAGACCCAGTACTTC

D gene: NA
V gene: TRBV6-1
J gene: TRBJ2-7
CDR3 protein: CASSSRDSSYEQYF
CDR3 DNA: TGTGCCAGCAGTTCCCGGGATTCTTCCTACGAGCAGTACTTC

D gene: TRBD1
V gene: TRBV19
J gene: TRBJ2-2
CDR3 protein: CASSIRQGATGELFF
CDR3 DNA: TGTGCCAGTAGTATACGGCAGGGGGCGACCGGGGAGCTGTTTTTT

D gene: TRBD1
V gene: TRBV19
J gene: TRBJ2-7
CDR3 protein: CASSTGQGRPYEQYF
CDR3 DNA: TGTGCCAGTAGTACCGGACAGGGGCGACCCTACGAGCAGTACTTC

D gene: NA
V gene: TRBV5-1
J gene: TRBJ1-1
CDR3 protein: CASSLQAANTEAFF
CDR3 DNA: TGCGCCAGCAGCTTACAGGCCGCGAACACTGAAGCTTTCTTT

D gene: TRBD1
V gene: TRBV28
J gene: TRBJ2-7
CDR3 protein: CASSEIGTGGYEQYF
CDR3 DNA: TGTGCCAGCAGCGAAATTGGGACAGGGGGGTACGAGCAGTACTTC

D gene: TRBD1
V gene: TRBV5-1
J gene: TRBJ2-3
CDR3 protein: CASSPGTVILDTQYF
CDR3 DNA: TGCGCCAGCAGCCCGGGGACAGTGATCTTAGATACGCAGTATTTT

D gene: TRBD1
V gene: TRBV23-1
J gene: TRBJ1-3
CDR3 protein: CASSQLGGAGHTIYF
CDR3 DNA: TGCGCCAGCAGTCAGTTAGGGGGCGCGGGGCACACCATATATTTT

D gene: NA
V gene: TRBV5-1
J gene: TRBJ2-1
CDR3 protein: CASSFRTTNEQFF
CDR3 DNA: TGCGCCAGCAGCTTCAGAACTACCAATGAGCAGTTCTTC

D gene: TRBD1
V gene: TRBV5-1
J gene: TRBJ2-7
CDR3 protein: CASSSPRSADRGWYEQYF
CDR3 DNA: TGCGCCAGCAGCTCACCCCGATCCGCGGACAGGGGGTGGTACGAGCAGTACTTC

D gene: NA
V gene: TRBV28
J gene: TRBJ2-7
CDR3 protein: CASSFGSGSTYEQYF
CDR3 DNA: TGTGCCAGCAGTTTTGGGTCGGGGTCGACCTACGAGCAGTACTTC

D gene: NA
V gene: TRBV21-1
J gene: TRBJ1-2
CDR3 protein: CASSKSGQPTNYGYTF
CDR3 DNA: TGTGCCAGCAGCAAATCCGGACAGCCCACTAACTATGGCTACACCTTC